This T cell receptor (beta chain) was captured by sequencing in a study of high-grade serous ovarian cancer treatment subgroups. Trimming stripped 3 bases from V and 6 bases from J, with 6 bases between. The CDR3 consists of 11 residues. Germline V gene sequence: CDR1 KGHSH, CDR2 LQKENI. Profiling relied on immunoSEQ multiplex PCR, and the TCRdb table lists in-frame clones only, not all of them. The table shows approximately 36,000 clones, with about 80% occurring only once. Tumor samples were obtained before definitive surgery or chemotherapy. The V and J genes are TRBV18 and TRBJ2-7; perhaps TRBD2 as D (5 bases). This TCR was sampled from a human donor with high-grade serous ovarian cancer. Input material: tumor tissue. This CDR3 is CASSPGGEQYF. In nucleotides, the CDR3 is TGTGCCAGCTCACCTGGAGGCGAGCAGTACTTC.